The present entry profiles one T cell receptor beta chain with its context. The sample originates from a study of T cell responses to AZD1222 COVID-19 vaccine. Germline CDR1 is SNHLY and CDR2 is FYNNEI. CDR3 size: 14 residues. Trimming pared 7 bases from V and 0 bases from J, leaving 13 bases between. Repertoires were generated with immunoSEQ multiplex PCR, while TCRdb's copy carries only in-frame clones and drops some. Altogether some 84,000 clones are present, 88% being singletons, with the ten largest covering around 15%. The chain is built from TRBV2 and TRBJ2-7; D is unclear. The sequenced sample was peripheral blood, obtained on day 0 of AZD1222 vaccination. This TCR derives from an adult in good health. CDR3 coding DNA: TGTGCCAGCAACGAAGGTAGGAACTCCTACGAGCAGTACTTC. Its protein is CASNEGRNSYEQYF. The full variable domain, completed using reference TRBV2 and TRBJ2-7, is EPEVTQTPSHQVTQMGQEVILRCVPISNHLYFYWYRQILGQKVEFLVSFYNNEISEKSEIFDDQFSVERPDGSNFTLKIRSTKLEDSAMYFCASNEGRNSYEQYFGPGTRLTVT.